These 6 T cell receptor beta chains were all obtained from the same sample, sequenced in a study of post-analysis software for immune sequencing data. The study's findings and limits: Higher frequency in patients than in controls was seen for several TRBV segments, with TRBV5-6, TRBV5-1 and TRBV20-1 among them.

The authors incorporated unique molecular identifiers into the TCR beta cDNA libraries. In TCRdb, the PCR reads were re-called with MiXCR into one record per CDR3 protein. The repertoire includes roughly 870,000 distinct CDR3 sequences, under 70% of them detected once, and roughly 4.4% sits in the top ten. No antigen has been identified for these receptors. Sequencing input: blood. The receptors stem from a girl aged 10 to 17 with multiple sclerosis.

The CDR3 DNA reads as TGTGCCAGCAACTCCGGGACCGCGGAGGAGAGTATGCAGTTCTTC. This sequence encodes CASNSGTAEESMQFF. This chain joins TRBV28 and TRBJ2-1, with D perhaps matching TRBD1 or TRBD2 (5 bases each). CDR1 and CDR2 (germline): MDHEN, SYDVKM. This CDR3 contains 15 residues. Trimming removed 7 bases at V and 12 bases at J, with 25 bases between.

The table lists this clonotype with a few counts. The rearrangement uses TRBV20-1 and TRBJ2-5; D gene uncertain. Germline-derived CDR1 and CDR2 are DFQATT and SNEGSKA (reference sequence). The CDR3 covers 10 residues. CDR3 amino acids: CSATRETQYF. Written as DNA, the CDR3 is TGCAGCGCCACACGGGAGACCCAGTACTTC.

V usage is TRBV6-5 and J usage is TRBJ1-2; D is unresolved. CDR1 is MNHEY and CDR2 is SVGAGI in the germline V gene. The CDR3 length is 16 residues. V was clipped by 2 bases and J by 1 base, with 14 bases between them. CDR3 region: CASSYREVGLNYGYTF. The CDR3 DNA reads TGTGCCAGCAGTTACAGGGAGGTGGGCCTTAACTATGGCTACACCTTC.

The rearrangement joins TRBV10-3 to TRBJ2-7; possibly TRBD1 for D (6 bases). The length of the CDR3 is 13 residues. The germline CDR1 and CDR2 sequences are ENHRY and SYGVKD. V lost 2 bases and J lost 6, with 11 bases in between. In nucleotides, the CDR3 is TGTGCCATCAGTGAGACAGGGCTCGGCGAGCAGTACTTC. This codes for CAISETGLGEQYF.

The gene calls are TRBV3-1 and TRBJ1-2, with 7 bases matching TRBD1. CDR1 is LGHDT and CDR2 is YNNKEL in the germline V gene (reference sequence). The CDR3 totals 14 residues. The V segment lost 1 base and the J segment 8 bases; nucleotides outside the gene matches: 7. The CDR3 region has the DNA TGTGCCAGCAGCCAAGGAAACAGGGGAAAAGGCTACACCTTC. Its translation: CASSQGNRGKGYTF.

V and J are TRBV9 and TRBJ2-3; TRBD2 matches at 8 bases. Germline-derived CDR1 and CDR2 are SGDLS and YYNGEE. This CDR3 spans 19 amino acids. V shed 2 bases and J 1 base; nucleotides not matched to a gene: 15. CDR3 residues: CASSVGAGTRGVGTDTQYF. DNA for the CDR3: TGTGCCAGCAGCGTCGGAGCCGGGACTAGAGGTGTAGGCACAGATACGCAGTATTTT.